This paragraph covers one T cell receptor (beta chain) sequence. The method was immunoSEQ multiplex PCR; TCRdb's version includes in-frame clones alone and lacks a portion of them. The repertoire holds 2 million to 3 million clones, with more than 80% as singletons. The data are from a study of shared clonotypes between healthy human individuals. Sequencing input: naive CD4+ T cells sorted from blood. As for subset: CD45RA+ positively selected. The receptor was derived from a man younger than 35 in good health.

CDR3 residues: CASSGLAGDTQYF. The DNA of the CDR3 is TGTGCCAGCAGCGGTTTAGCGGGAGATACGCAGTATTTT. The genes are TRBV7-9 and TRBJ2-3; 7 bases match TRBD2. V lost 5 bases, J lost 5 bases, and 4 bases stayed unmatched. The CDR3 totals 13 residues. Germline V gene sequence: CDR1 SEHNR, CDR2 FQNEAQ (reference sequence).